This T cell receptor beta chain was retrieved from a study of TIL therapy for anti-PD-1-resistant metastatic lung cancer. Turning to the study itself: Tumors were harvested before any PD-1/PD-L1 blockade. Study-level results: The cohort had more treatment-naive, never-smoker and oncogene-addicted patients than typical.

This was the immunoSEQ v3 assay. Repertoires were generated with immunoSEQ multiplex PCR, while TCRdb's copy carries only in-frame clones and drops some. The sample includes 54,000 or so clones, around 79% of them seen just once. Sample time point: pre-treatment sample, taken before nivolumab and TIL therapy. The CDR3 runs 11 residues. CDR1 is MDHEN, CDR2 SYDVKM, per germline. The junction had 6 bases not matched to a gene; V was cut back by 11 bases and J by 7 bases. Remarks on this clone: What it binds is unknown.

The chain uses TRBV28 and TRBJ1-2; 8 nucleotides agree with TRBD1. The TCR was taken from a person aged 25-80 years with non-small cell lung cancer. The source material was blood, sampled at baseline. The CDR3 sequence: CALGQGGGYTF. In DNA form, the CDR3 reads TGTGCCTTAGGACAGGGAGGTGGCTACACCTTC.